A selection of T cell receptor beta chains follows, all from one sample in a study of OX40 agonist ivuxolimab in advanced cancers. Some clones are missing from TCRdb's copy, which holds only in-frame ones; the method was immunoSEQ multiplex PCR. The sample consists of some 60,000 clones, approximately 82% of them appearing once. Source: CD4+ or CD8+ T cells sorted from blood, taken in a trial of the OX40 agonist ivuxolimab. Source of these receptors: an adult with an advanced solid tumor such as melanoma, head and neck, liver or kidney cancer. The conserved cysteine and the conserved F or W are not part of the CDR3 here. The order of the fields is V gene, clone size, CDR3 protein. The size field is filled for only some rows; it gives once, few, many or a size class.

v_call: TRBV10-2
clone_size: once
cdr3_aa: ASSELWVRSYNEQF

v_call: TRBV6-6
clone_size: NA
cdr3_aa: ASSYSTVGTGELF

v_call: TRBV6-6
clone_size: once
cdr3_aa: ASSYPARGSTEAF

v_call: TRBV29-1
clone_size: NA
cdr3_aa: SVGFGGNNQPQH

v_call: TRBV6-5
clone_size: once
cdr3_aa: ASSRGAPEQPQH

v_call: TRBV10-2
clone_size: NA
cdr3_aa: ASSESGEPRYNEQF

v_call: TRBV5-1
clone_size: NA
cdr3_aa: ASSLGIGGETQY

v_call: TRBV5-1
clone_size: NA
cdr3_aa: ASSTTTGRQLSTDTQY

v_call: TRBV5-6
clone_size: NA
cdr3_aa: ASSSGTGHETQY

v_call: TRBV5-5
clone_size: NA
cdr3_aa: ASSQDGGPFSYEQY

v_call: TRBV2
clone_size: NA
cdr3_aa: ASSPDRGEQY

v_call: TRBV4-1
clone_size: NA
cdr3_aa: ASSQEVLRNRSNYGYT

v_call: TRBV27
clone_size: NA
cdr3_aa: ASSFKGQTFNSPLH

v_call: TRBV4-1
clone_size: once
cdr3_aa: ASRQRAGEGNEQF

v_call: TRBV9
clone_size: NA
cdr3_aa: ASSVEGEGTEAF

v_call: TRBV9
clone_size: once
cdr3_aa: ASSAGTSAPRADTQY

v_call: TRBV7-2
clone_size: NA
cdr3_aa: ASSPGTVGQETQY

v_call: TRBV28
clone_size: NA
cdr3_aa: AILAGGGGYGYT

v_call: TRBV9
clone_size: NA
cdr3_aa: ASSAWGEQYNEQF

v_call: TRBV7-3
clone_size: NA
cdr3_aa: ASRNNRETQY

v_call: TRBV5-6
clone_size: NA
cdr3_aa: ASSFGTGNEKLF

v_call: TRBV6-1
clone_size: NA
cdr3_aa: ASRETGEQY